The clone carrying this T cell receptor beta chain showed up just once. Germline lookup yields CDR1 SGHVS and CDR2 FQNEAQ. V was shortened by 7 bases and J by 4 bases, with 16 bases between the two germline ends. The CDR3 has 14 amino acids. The sample comes from a study of shared clonotypes between healthy human individuals. Assay: immunoSEQ multiplex PCR; the TCRdb copy retains only in-frame clones and omits some. The sample carries fewer than 2.5 million clones, 93% recorded once. The specimen sequenced was naive CD4+ T cells from PBMCs. Indicated subset: CD45RA+ positively selected. This chain connects TRBV7-8 to TRBJ1-1; D is unresolved. This clonotype was obtained from a man between 18 and 35 years old in good health. Some clones in this sample may be carry-over from other donors' samples. CDR3 in DNA: TGTGCCAGCATCGAAACGGGAAAGGGCACTGAAGCTTTCTTT. It encodes CASIETGKGTEAFF.